Listed below are T cell receptor beta chains from one sample, sequenced in a study of long-term antiretroviral therapy in people with HIV. Sequencing was performed with immunoSEQ multiplex PCR; in TCRdb, only in-frame clones are kept and a portion is missing. The sample carries approximately 16,000 clones, more than 75% recorded once. This sample comprised unsorted PBMCs, obtained 0.5 years after starting antiretroviral therapy. These receptor sequences come from a woman between 40 and 50 years old with HIV. Each CDR3 is given with its conserved first and last residue. The D gene is left open where the match is weak. Clone size, where shown, is once, few, many, or a class for clones that have expanded.

TRBV5-1	TRBJ1-4	NA	NA	CASSPGGGKANEKLFF	TGCGCCAGCAGCCCTGGAGGGGGAAAGGCTAATGAAAAACTGTTTTTT
TRBV27	TRBJ1-2	NA	NA	CASSLQANGYGYTF	TGTGCCAGCAGTTTACAGGCAAATGGCTATGGCTACACCTTC
TRBV4-3	TRBJ1-4	NA	NA	CASSQDSDLNEKLFF	TGCGCCAGCAGCCAAGATTCAGATTTGAATGAAAAACTGTTTTTT
TRBV19	TRBJ2-1	TRBD2	NA	CASRTSGNYNEQFF	TGTGCCAGTAGGACTAGCGGAAACTACAATGAGCAGTTCTTC
TRBV6-1	TRBJ2-1	NA	once	CASSPTSSYNEQFF	TGTGCCAGCAGTCCGACAAGCTCCTACAATGAGCAGTTCTTC
TRBV28	TRBJ1-1	NA	NA	CASSSTTLGNTEAFF	TGTGCCAGCAGTTCCACAACCCTCGGGAACACTGAAGCTTTCTTT
TRBV2	TRBJ2-2	TRBD2	NA	CASTRRRLAGGTGELFF	TGTGCCAGCACCAGAAGGCGTCTAGCGGGAGGAACCGGGGAGCTGTTTTTT
TRBV7-9	TRBJ2-2	NA	once	CASSPPTPNTGELFF	TGTGCCAGCAGCCCGCCCACCCCGAACACCGGGGAGCTGTTTTTT
TRBV28	TRBJ1-5	NA	few	CVSNSDYSNQPQHF	TGTGTCAGCAACTCGGATTATAGCAATCAGCCCCAGCATTTT
TRBV5-1	TRBJ1-1	NA	NA	CASSSLDNLNTEAFF	TGCGCCAGCAGCTCCCTGGACAACTTGAACACTGAAGCTTTCTTT
TRBV6-5	TRBJ1-1	NA	NA	CASRPRLATEAFF	TGTGCCAGCAGACCAAGATTGGCCACTGAAGCTTTCTTT
TRBV28	TRBJ2-5	TRBD1	NA	CASSSSGTAQETQYF	TGTGCCAGCAGTTCCTCCGGGACAGCACAAGAGACCCAGTACTTC
TRBV10-2	TRBJ2-5	TRBD2	NA	CASMGGFQETQYF	TGCGCCAGCATGGGGGGGTTCCAAGAGACCCAGTACTTC
TRBV7-8	TRBJ1-5	NA	NA	CASSLPNQPQHF	TGTGCCAGCAGCTTACCGAATCAGCCCCAGCATTTT
TRBV4-1	TRBJ1-1	NA	NA	CASSPNPGTEAFF	TGCGCCAGCAGTCCCAATCCCGGTACAGAAGCTTTCTTT
TRBV28	TRBJ1-5	TRBD1	NA	CASSGQGYSNQPQHF	TGTGCCAGCAGTGGACAGGGCTATAGCAATCAGCCCCAGCATTTT
TRBV11-2	TRBJ2-1	TRBD2	NA	CASSSLTSGNEQFF	TGTGCCAGCAGCTCCTTGACTAGCGGGAATGAGCAGTTCTTC
TRBV19	TRBJ2-7	TRBD1	NA	CASRHSDKGAHGYEQYF	TGTGCCAGTAGACATAGCGACAAGGGGGCGCATGGCTACGAGCAGTACTTC
TRBV11-2	TRBJ1-2	NA	NA	CASSLGEEAYGYTF	TGTGCCAGCAGCTTAGGAGAGGAGGCCTATGGCTACACCTTC
TRBV27	TRBJ2-1	NA	NA	CASSGVGAPLNNEQFF	TGTGCCAGCAGCGGAGTAGGGGCGCCCCTAAACAATGAGCAGTTCTTC
TRBV18	TRBJ2-7	NA	few	CASSPPEAVQYF	TGTGCCAGCTCACCACCCGAAGCGGTGCAGTACTTC
TRBV11-3	TRBJ2-5	NA	NA	CASSLGQTPGAQYF	TGTGCCAGCAGCTTAGGCCAGACCCCTGGGGCCCAGTACTTC
TRBV6-4	TRBJ2-3	NA	NA	CASSPIGGTDTQYF	TGTGCCAGCAGTCCGATCGGTGGCACAGATACGCAGTATTTT
TRBV19	TRBJ1-5	NA	NA	CASSIGGTANWPQHF	TGTGCCAGTAGTATAGGAGGGACTGCCAACTGGCCCCAGCATTTT
TRBV27	TRBJ2-7	NA	NA	CASSLDVGLGEQYF	TGTGCCAGCAGTTTAGATGTGGGACTGGGCGAGCAGTACTTC
TRBV7-9	TRBJ2-1	NA	NA	CASSLGQGLRDEQFF	TGTGCCAGCAGCTTGGGTCAGGGGCTACGCGATGAGCAGTTCTTC
TRBV5-6	TRBJ2-7	NA	NA	CASSVRGTSYEQYF	TGTGCCAGCAGCGTCCGGGGAACCTCCTACGAGCAGTACTTC
TRBV2	TRBJ2-5	TRBD1	NA	CASSERRTGGGETQYF	TGTGCCAGCAGTGAAAGAAGGACAGGGGGCGGGGAGACCCAGTACTTC
TRBV19	TRBJ2-7	TRBD2	NA	CASSMGSGRASTYEQYF	TGTGCCAGTAGTATGGGTAGCGGGAGGGCCTCGACCTACGAGCAGTACTTC
TRBV4-3	TRBJ2-2	TRBD2	NA	CASSQAPGTTETGELFF	TGCGCCAGCAGCCAAGCCCCCGGGACTACGGAAACCGGGGAGCTGTTTTTT
TRBV4-3	TRBJ2-7	TRBD2	NA	CASSQTTSGRYEQYF	TGCGCCAGCAGCCAAACCACTAGCGGGAGGTACGAGCAGTACTTC
TRBV6-5	TRBJ2-7	NA	once	CASSLGPGATYEQYF	TGTGCCAGCAGTTTGGGACCCGGTGCCACCTACGAGCAGTACTTC
TRBV27	TRBJ1-2	TRBD1	NA	CASSSGQGSRGYTF	TGTGCCAGCAGTTCGGGACAGGGGAGCCGGGGCTACACCTTC
TRBV2	TRBJ2-7	NA	few	CASTFSYEQYF	TGTGCCAGCACCTTCTCCTACGAGCAGTACTTC
TRBV18	TRBJ1-1	NA	NA	CASSPQQVDMNTEAFF	TGTGCCAGCTCACCACAGCAGGTAGACATGAACACTGAAGCTTTCTTT
TRBV7-8	TRBJ2-1	TRBD1	NA	CASSSTARTGSDNEQFF	TGTGCCAGCAGCTCAACTGCCCGGACAGGATCGGACAATGAGCAGTTCTTC
TRBV11-2	TRBJ1-2	NA	NA	CASSLAGFYGYTF	TGTGCCAGCAGCTTAGCAGGGTTCTATGGCTACACCTTC
TRBV15	TRBJ2-6	NA	NA	CATSRSSGGGRWANVLTF	TGTGCCACCAGCAGATCCTCAGGAGGGGGGAGATGGGCCAACGTCCTGACTTTC
TRBV6-1	TRBJ2-7	TRBD1	NA	CASSPGQSYEQYF	TGTGCCAGCAGTCCGGGACAGTCCTACGAGCAGTACTTC
TRBV20-1	TRBJ1-1	NA	NA	CSARGITEAFF	TGCAGTGCTAGGGGAATCACTGAAGCTTTCTTT
TRBV21-1	TRBJ2-7	NA	NA	CASSKGRTSGRGPYEQYF	TGTGCCAGCAGCAAAGGACGGACTAGCGGGAGAGGTCCCTACGAGCAGTACTTC
TRBV4-2	TRBJ2-1	NA	once	CASSVDRLRTISYNEQFF	TGTGCCAGCAGCGTCGACCGTCTACGGACTATCTCCTACAATGAGCAGTTCTTC
TRBV19	TRBJ2-1	NA	NA	CASSMGRGLSSYNEQFF	TGTGCCAGTAGTATGGGACGGGGGCTGAGCTCCTACAATGAGCAGTTCTTC
TRBV7-9	TRBJ2-1	TRBD2	NA	CASSRGTSERGQFF	TGTGCCAGCAGTAGGGGGACTAGCGAGAGGGGGCAGTTCTTC
TRBV7-9	TRBJ1-2	NA	NA	CASSPGFLYGYTF	TGTGCCAGCAGCCCCGGGTTCCTCTATGGCTACACCTTC
TRBV6-5	TRBJ2-7	NA	NA	CASSYEGSYEQYF	TGTGCCAGCAGTTACGAGGGGTCCTACGAGCAGTACTTC
TRBV28	TRBJ1-2	NA	NA	CASSFAILMGSSRYYGYTF	TGTGCCAGCAGTTTCGCAATTCTAATGGGTAGTTCAAGGTACTATGGCTACACCTTC
TRBV6-1	TRBJ1-5	NA	few	CASSEVNLSNQPQHF	TGTGCCAGCAGTGAGGTAAACTTGAGCAATCAGCCCCAGCATTTT
TRBV5-1	TRBJ2-7	NA	NA	CASSFPDGYEQYF	TGCGCCAGCAGCTTCCCGGACGGCTACGAGCAGTACTTC
TRBV10-2	TRBJ2-1	TRBD2	NA	CASSEPRGLADAEQFF	TGCGCCAGCAGTGAACCCCGGGGCCTAGCGGATGCTGAGCAGTTCTTC
TRBV6-5	TRBJ2-7	NA	NA	CASSYGTRSEQYF	TGTGCCAGCAGTTACGGAACTAGAAGCGAGCAGTACTTC
TRBV19	TRBJ2-2	NA	NA	CATIQGANTGELFF	TGTGCCACCATACAGGGCGCGAACACCGGGGAGCTGTTTTTT
TRBV19	TRBJ2-7	TRBD2	NA	CASSLRDAGDEQYF	TGTGCCAGTAGTCTCCGGGACGCGGGGGACGAGCAGTACTTC